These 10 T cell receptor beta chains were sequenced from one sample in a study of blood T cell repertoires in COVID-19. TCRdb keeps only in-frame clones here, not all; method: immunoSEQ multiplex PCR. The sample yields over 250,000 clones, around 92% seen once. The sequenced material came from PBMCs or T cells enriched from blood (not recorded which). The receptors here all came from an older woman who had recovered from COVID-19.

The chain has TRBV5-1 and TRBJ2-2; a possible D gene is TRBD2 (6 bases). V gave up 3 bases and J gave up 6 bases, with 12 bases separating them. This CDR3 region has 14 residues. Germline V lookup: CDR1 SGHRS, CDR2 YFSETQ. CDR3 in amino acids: CASSSRGIAGELFF. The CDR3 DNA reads TGCGCCAGCAGCTCGCGGGGCATCGCCGGGGAGCTGTTTTTT.

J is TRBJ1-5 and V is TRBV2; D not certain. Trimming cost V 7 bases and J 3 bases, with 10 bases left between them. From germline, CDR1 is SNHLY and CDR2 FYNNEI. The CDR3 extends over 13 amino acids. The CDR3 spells CASIREYNQPQHF. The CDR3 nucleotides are TGTGCCAGCATTCGGGAATACAATCAGCCCCAGCATTTT.

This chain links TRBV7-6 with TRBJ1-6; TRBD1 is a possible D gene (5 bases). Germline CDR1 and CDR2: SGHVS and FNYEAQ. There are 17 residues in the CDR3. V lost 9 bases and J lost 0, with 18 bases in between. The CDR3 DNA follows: TGTGCCAGTCTAAAGCGGGACCGTAGCTCCTATAATTCACCCCTCCACTTT. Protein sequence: CASLKRDRSSYNSPLHF.

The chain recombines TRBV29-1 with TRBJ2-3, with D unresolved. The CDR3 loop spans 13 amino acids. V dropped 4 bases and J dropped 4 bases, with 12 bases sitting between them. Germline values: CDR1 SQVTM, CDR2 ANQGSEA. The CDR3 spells CSVGVNIADTQYF. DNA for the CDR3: TGCAGCGTTGGTGTGAACATTGCAGATACGCAGTATTTT.

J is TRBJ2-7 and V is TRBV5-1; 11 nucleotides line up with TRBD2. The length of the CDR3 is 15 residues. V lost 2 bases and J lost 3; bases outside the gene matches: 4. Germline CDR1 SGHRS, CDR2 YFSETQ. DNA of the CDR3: TGCGCCAGCAGCTTCGAACTAGCGGGGGACTACGAGCAGTACTTC. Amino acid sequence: CASSFELAGDYEQYF. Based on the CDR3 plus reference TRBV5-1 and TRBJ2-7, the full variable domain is KAGVTQTPRYLIKTRGQQVTLSCSPISGHRSVSWYQQTPGQGLQFLFEYFSETQRNKGNFPGRFSGRQFSNSRSEMNVSTLELGDSALYLCASSFELAGDYEQYFGPGTRLTVT.

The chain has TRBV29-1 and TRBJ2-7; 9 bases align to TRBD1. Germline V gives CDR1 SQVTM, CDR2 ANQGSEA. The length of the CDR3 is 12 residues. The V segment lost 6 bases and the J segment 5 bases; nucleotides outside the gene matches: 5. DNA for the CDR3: TGCAGCGTGGGGACAGGGTGGGACGAGCAGTACTTC. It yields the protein CSVGTGWDEQYF.

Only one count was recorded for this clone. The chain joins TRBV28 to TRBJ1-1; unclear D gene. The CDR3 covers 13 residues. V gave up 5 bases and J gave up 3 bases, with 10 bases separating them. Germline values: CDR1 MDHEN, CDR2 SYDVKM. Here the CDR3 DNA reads TGTGCCAGCAGTAATGGCTGGTACACTGAAGCTTTCTTT. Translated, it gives CASSNGWYTEAFF.

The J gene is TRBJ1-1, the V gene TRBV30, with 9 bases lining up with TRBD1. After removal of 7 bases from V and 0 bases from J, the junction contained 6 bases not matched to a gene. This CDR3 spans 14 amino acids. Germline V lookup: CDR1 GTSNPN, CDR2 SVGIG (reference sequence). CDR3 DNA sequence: TGTGCCTTCGGGACAGGGCTCATGAACACTGAAGCTTTCTTT. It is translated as CAFGTGLMNTEAFF.

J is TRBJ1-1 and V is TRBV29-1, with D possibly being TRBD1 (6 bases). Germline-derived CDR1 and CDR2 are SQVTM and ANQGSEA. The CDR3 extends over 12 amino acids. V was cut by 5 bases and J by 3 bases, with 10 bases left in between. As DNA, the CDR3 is TGCAGCGTTAGGACAGAGGACACTGAAGCTTTCTTT. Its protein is CSVRTEDTEAFF.

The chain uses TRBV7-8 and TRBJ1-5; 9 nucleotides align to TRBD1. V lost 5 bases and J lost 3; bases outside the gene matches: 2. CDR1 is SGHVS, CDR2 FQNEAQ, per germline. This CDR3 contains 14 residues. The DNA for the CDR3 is TGTGCCAGCAGCCGGACAGGGGTCAATCAGCCCCAGCATTTT. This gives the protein CASSRTGVNQPQHF.